This T cell receptor (beta chain) was observed in a study of cytomegalovirus exposure and HLA in healthy donors. Trimming left V 5 bases short and J 4 bases short, with 12 bases between. This CDR3 contains 13 residues. CDR1 and CDR2 (germline): MNHEY, SMNVEV (reference sequence). Amplification used 60 Vbeta primers and 13 Jbeta primers. Repertoires were generated with immunoSEQ multiplex PCR, while TCRdb's copy carries only in-frame clones and drops some. The table shows 200,000 to 250,000 clones, with 70% to 85% occurring only once. The clonotype was recovered from a girl aged 2 to 9 in good health and CMV-seronegative. The sequenced sample was PBMCs. The chain combines TRBV27 with TRBJ2-7; tentatively, D is TRBD2 (5 bases). The CDR3 reads CASSPGRGYEQYF. The CDR3 DNA reads TGTGCCAGCAGTCCGGGAAGAGGTTACGAGCAGTACTTC.